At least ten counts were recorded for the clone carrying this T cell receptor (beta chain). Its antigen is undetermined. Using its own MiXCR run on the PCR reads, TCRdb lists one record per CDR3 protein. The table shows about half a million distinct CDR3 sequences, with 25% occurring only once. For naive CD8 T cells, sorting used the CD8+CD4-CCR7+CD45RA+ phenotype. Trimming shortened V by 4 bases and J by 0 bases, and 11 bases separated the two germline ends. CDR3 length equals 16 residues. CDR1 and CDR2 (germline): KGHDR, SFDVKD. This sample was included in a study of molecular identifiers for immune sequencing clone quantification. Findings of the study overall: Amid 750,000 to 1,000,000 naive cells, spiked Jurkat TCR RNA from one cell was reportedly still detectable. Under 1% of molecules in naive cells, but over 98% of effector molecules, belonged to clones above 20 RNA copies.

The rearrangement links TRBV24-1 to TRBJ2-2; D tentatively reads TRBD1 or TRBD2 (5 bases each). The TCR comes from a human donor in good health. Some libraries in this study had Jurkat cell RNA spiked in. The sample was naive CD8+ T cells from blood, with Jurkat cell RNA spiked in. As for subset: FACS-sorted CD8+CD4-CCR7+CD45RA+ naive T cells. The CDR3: CATSEGWGPNTGELFF. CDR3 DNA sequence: TGTGCCACCAGTGAAGGGTGGGGACCGAACACCGGGGAGCTGTTTTTT.